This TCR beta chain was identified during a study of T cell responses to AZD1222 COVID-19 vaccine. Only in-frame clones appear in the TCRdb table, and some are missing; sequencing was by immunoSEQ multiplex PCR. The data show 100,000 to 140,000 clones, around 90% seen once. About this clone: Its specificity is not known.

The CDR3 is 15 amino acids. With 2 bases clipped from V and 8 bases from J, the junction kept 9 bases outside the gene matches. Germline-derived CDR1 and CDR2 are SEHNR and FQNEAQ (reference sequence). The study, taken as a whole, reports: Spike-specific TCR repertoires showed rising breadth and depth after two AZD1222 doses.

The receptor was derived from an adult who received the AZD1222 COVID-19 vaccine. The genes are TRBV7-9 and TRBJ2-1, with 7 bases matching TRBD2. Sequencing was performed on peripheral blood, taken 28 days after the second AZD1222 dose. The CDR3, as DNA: TGTGCCAGCAGCTTATACGGGGGGATCAAGGATGAGCAGTTCTTC. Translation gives CASSLYGGIKDEQFF.